Each of the 21 T cell receptor beta chains below was sequenced from the same sample in a study of blood T cell repertoires in COVID-19. Assay used: immunoSEQ multiplex PCR; TCRdb lists only in-frame clones, some missing. The sample shows approximately 50,000 clones, 89% of them seen only once. The source material was peripheral blood. Source of these receptors: a human donor in a cohort sampled during active COVID-19.

This sequence joins TRBV5-5 and TRBJ1-1, with D perhaps matching TRBD1 (5 bases). With 0 bases removed from V and 7 bases from J, the gap between germline ends came to 16 bases. Per germline, CDR1 SGHKS and CDR2 YYEKEE (reference sequence). The CDR3 consists of 15 residues. The CDR3 region has the DNA TGTGCCAGCAGCTTGGTCGGCGGCGCAAGGGGTGAAGCTTTCTTT. Translating gives CASSLVGGARGEAFF. Full variable domain (outside the CDR3, taken from reference TRBV5-5 and TRBJ1-1): DAGVTQSPTHLIKTRGQQVTLRCSPISGHKSVSWYQQVLGQGPQFIFQYYEKEERGRGNFPDRFSARQFPNYSSELNVNALLLGDSALYLCASSLVGGARGEAFFGQGTRLTVV.

The chain links TRBV10-3 to TRBJ1-4; D is uncertain. Germline lookup yields CDR1 ENHRY and CDR2 SYGVKD. V was pared by 3 bases and J by 5 bases, with 13 bases between. The CDR3 runs 15 residues. For the CDR3, the DNA is TGTGCCATCAGTGAAAAAAGTGGGAGAAATGAAAAACTGTTTTTT. The encoded protein is CAISEKSGRNEKLFF.

The rearrangement uses TRBV9 and TRBJ1-1; D unclear. Germline lookup yields CDR1 SGDLS and CDR2 YYNGEE. This CDR3 region has 15 residues. Trimming removed 2 bases from V and 0 bases from J, with 11 bases in between. In DNA form, the CDR3 reads TGTGCCAGCAGCGTTGCAGCAACTATGAACACTGAAGCTTTCTTT. Amino acids: CASSVAATMNTEAFF.

The rearrangement joins TRBV19 to TRBJ2-3; 11 bases align to TRBD1. The CDR3 has 16 amino acids. V lost 4 bases and J lost 3; bases outside the gene matches: 6. Germline V gene lookup returns CDR1 LNHDA and CDR2 SQIVND (reference sequence). CDR3 sequence (DNA): TGTGCCAGTAGTAGGGGCCGGGACAGGGGGACAGATACGCAGTATTTT. Protein sequence: CASSRGRDRGTDTQYF.

The chain carries TRBV10-2 and TRBJ2-3; 7 bases match TRBD1. The CDR3 is made up of 15 amino acids. J gave up 4 bases and V 2 bases, and 6 bases lay outside the gene matches. Per germline, CDR1 WSHSY and CDR2 SAAADI. In nucleotides, the CDR3 is TGCGCCAGCAGTGAGAGGGACAGAGTACCAGATACGCAGTATTTT. Its translation is CASSERDRVPDTQYF.

The V gene is TRBV7-6, the J gene TRBJ2-5; 7 nucleotides match TRBD1. The CDR3 has 16 amino acids. Germline V gene sequence: CDR1 SGHVS, CDR2 FNYEAQ. V lost 4 bases to trimming and J lost 2 bases; unmatched junction nucleotides: 10. CDR3 bases: TGTGCCAGCAGCTACTACGGGACAGCTGAACAAGAGACCCAGTACTTC. Translation: CASSYYGTAEQETQYF.

This clone was observed once. V is TRBV7-2 and J is TRBJ1-1, with a weak D call TRBD1 (6 bases). The V gene's germline CDR1 is SGHTA and CDR2 FQGNSA. This CDR3 is 19 amino acids long. V was cut by 0 bases and J by 5 bases, with 25 bases left in between. CDR3 loop: CASSLARIWGGGRITEAFF. CDR3 nucleotides: TGTGCCAGCAGCTTAGCGCGAATTTGGGGGGGCGGAAGGATTACTGAAGCTTTCTTT.

This clone appeared a few times. This chain connects TRBV18 to TRBJ2-7, with a weak D call TRBD1 (6 bases). The CDR3 extends over 14 amino acids. CDR1 is KGHSH and CDR2 is LQKENI in the germline V gene. The V end was cut by 5 bases, the J end by 3 bases, with 14 bases between. The CDR3 coding sequence is TGTGCCAGCTCAGCGTCACAGGGAGACTACGAGCAGTACTTC. Its translation: CASSASQGDYEQYF.

This rearrangement joins TRBV4-3 to TRBJ1-2, with 8 bases identical to TRBD1. The CDR3 length is 15 residues. Germline values: CDR1 LGHNA, CDR2 YSLEER. V was clipped by 4 bases and J by 2 bases; unmatched bases: 6. CDR3 DNA sequence: TGCGCCAGCAGCCCCGGACAGGGAGTAAACTATGGCTACACCTTC. Residues: CASSPGQGVNYGYTF.

This clone was detected only a few times. The J gene is TRBJ1-2, the V gene TRBV19; tentatively, D is TRBD1 (6 bases). The germline V gene encodes CDR1 LNHDA and CDR2 SQIVND (reference sequence). The CDR3 has 17 amino acids. Trimming took off 2 bases at V and 6 bases at J, with 22 bases between the two ends. CDR3 in amino acids: CASSILGTQKSMNGYTF. The CDR3 DNA sequence: TGTGCCAGTAGTATACTTGGGACACAGAAATCGATGAATGGCTACACCTTC.

The rearrangement joins TRBV27 to TRBJ1-1; D is unresolved. CDR3 length: 14 residues. Trimming removed 3 bases from V and 1 base from J, with 9 bases in between. Germline CDR1 reads MNHEY; CDR2 reads SMNVEV (reference sequence). CDR3 sequence (DNA): TGTGCCAGCAGTTTGTCAGGAGGGAACACTGAAGCTTTCTTT. As protein: CASSLSGGNTEAFF.

This rearrangement joins TRBV2 to TRBJ1-2, with 10 positions matching TRBD1. Germline V gene lookup returns CDR1 SNHLY and CDR2 FYNNEI. The V gene end was trimmed by 4 bases and the J gene end by 0 bases; junction bases not matched to a gene: 8. This CDR3 spans 17 amino acids. DNA of the CDR3: TGTGCCAGCAGTGTTTTCGGGGGGACAGGGGCTAACTATGGCTACACCTTC. It is translated as CASSVFGGTGANYGYTF.

The CDR3 bases are TGCGCCAGCAGCCAAGCCCCTAGGAGTCTCACTGATACGCAGTATTTT. It yields the protein CASSQAPRSLTDTQYF. The V call is TRBV4-3, the J call TRBJ2-3; D is uncertain. V dropped 1 base and J dropped 6 bases, with 17 bases sitting between them. Germline values: CDR1 LGHNA, CDR2 YSLEER. The CDR3 has 16 residues.

The rearrangement joins TRBV30 to TRBJ2-1; tentative D call: TRBD1 (5 bases). This CDR3 is built from 20 residues. The V gene's germline CDR1 is GTSNPN and CDR2 SVGIG (reference sequence). V lost 3 bases and J 1 base, leaving 28 bases between the germline ends. The CDR3 bases are TGTGCCTGGAGCGCCGGTTATGGCGGCAGACGGTCAGGGTCCTACAATGAGCAGTTCTTC. Amino acid sequence: CAWSAGYGGRRSGSYNEQFF.

CDR3 sequence reads: CASSIQWTRGYTF. The CDR3 nucleotides are TGTGCCAGTAGTATCCAATGGACAAGGGGCTACACCTTC. The chain combines TRBV19 with TRBJ1-2, with D maybe TRBD1 (5 bases). Trimming removed 3 bases from V and 8 bases from J, with 13 bases in between. There are 13 residues in the CDR3. Germline loops: CDR1 LNHDA, CDR2 SQIVND (reference sequence).

This chain joins TRBV5-6 and TRBJ1-1, with a possible D match to TRBD1 (5 bases). Deletions cut 4 bases from V and 6 bases from J, with 13 bases between. This CDR3 spans 13 amino acids. The germline V gene has CDR1 SGHDT and CDR2 YYEEEE. CDR3 bases: TGTGCCAGCAGCCCCCAGTCGGGGGCTGAAGCTTTCTTT. Its protein product is CASSPQSGAEAFF.

The CDR3 spells CASSPFTNQPQHF. CDR3 nucleotides: TGTGCCAGCAGCCCATTCACTAATCAGCCCCAGCATTTT. The rearrangement joins TRBV4-2 to TRBJ1-5; D gene uncertain. Germline V gene lookup returns CDR1 LGHNA and CDR2 YNFKEQ. Trimming took off 4 bases at V and 4 bases at J, with 8 bases between the two ends. The CDR3 consists of 13 residues.

CDR3 nucleotide sequence: TGTGCCAGCAGGGGGAAGGGGCTAAGTGGGGAGACCCAGTACTTC. It encodes CASRGKGLSGETQYF. V is TRBV5-4 and J is TRBJ2-5; D is perhaps TRBD1 (5 bases). Germline loops: CDR1 SGHNT, CDR2 YYREEE (reference sequence). Trimming removed 5 bases at V and 5 bases at J, with 19 bases between. This CDR3 comprises 15 residues. The variable domain in full, completed from reference TRBV5-4 and TRBJ2-5, reads ETGVTQSPTHLIKTRGQQVTLRCSSQSGHNTVSWYQQALGQGPQFIFQYYREEENGRGNFPPRFSGLQFPNYSSELNVNALELDDSALYLCASRGKGLSGETQYFGPGTRLLVL.

This chain joins TRBV4-2 and TRBJ2-7, with D unclear. Germline CDR1 reads LGHNA; CDR2 reads YNFKEQ. The CDR3 sequence is 12 residues long. V gave up 0 bases and J gave up 4 bases, with 4 bases separating them. For the CDR3, the DNA is TGTGCCAGCAGCCAAGATCCATACGAGCAGTACTTC. It codes for CASSQDPYEQYF.

The V and J genes are TRBV15 and TRBJ1-5; 7 nucleotides align to TRBD1. The V and J ends lost 6 bases and 2 bases, in that order; junction bases with no gene match: 16. The CDR3 contains 18 residues. Germline CDR1 LNHNV, CDR2 YYDKDF (reference sequence). CDR3 sequence (DNA): TGTGCCACCAGGGGTACCGAGACAGGGATAGTGGGCAATCAGCCCCAGCATTTT. Its protein is CATRGTETGIVGNQPQHF.

Here the CDR3 reads CASSFQITGELFF. The CDR3 DNA follows: TGTGCCAGCAGCTTTCAGATTACCGGGGAGCTGTTTTTT. The V and J genes are TRBV7-2 and TRBJ2-2; D is uncertain. With 3 bases removed from V and 5 bases from J, the gap between germline ends came to 7 bases. The germline V gene has CDR1 SGHTA and CDR2 FQGNSA. The CDR3 is 13 amino acids.